The rows below give T cell receptor beta chains drawn from one sample of a study of cytomegalovirus exposure and HLA in healthy donors. Repertoires were generated with immunoSEQ multiplex PCR, while TCRdb's copy carries only in-frame clones and drops some. The sample has approximately 130,000 clones, approximately 85% seen once; the top ten hold approximately 6.4%. Sequencing used PBMCs. These receptors came from a woman aged 25-40 years in good health and CMV-seropositive. CDR3s include the opening cysteine and the closing phenylalanine or tryptophan. The order of the fields is J gene, clone size, D gene, V gene, CDR3 protein, CDR3 DNA. D genes are given only for firm matches. For some rows the clone size is stated as once, few or many, or as a class when expanded; others skip it.

J gene: TRBJ1-5; clone size: NA; D gene: NA; V gene: TRBV6-5; CDR3 protein: CASRQGNQPQHF; CDR3 DNA: TGTGCCAGCAGGCAGGGGAATCAGCCCCAGCATTTT
J gene: TRBJ2-3; clone size: NA; D gene: TRBD2; V gene: TRBV2; CDR3 protein: CASTEREGTDTQYF; CDR3 DNA: TGTGCCAGCACGGAGCGGGAAGGGACAGATACGCAGTATTTT
J gene: TRBJ1-3; clone size: NA; D gene: NA; V gene: TRBV18; CDR3 protein: CASGSQGSFSGNTIYF; CDR3 DNA: TGTGCCAGCGGCTCCCAGGGGAGTTTCTCTGGAAACACCATATATTTT
J gene: TRBJ2-5; clone size: NA; D gene: TRBD1; V gene: TRBV10-3; CDR3 protein: CAIRPGTGSETQYF; CDR3 DNA: TGTGCCATCAGACCCGGGACAGGGAGCGAGACCCAGTACTTC
J gene: TRBJ1-5; clone size: NA; D gene: NA; V gene: TRBV28; CDR3 protein: CASSFFGNQPQHF; CDR3 DNA: TGTGCCAGCAGTTTTTTCGGCAATCAGCCCCAGCATTTT
J gene: TRBJ2-1; clone size: NA; D gene: NA; V gene: TRBV18; CDR3 protein: CASSPRRGVGNEQFF; CDR3 DNA: TGTGCCAGCTCACCGAGGAGGGGTGTAGGCAATGAGCAGTTCTTC
J gene: TRBJ2-7; clone size: NA; D gene: NA; V gene: TRBV29-1; CDR3 protein: CSVAFLDSPGAYEQYF; CDR3 DNA: TGCAGCGTTGCCTTCCTCGACTCCCCTGGGGCCTACGAGCAGTACTTC
J gene: TRBJ2-1; clone size: NA; D gene: NA; V gene: TRBV5-1; CDR3 protein: CASSLKLAAYNEQFF; CDR3 DNA: TGCGCCAGCAGCTTGAAACTAGCAGCCTACAATGAGCAGTTCTTC
J gene: TRBJ2-7; clone size: NA; D gene: NA; V gene: TRBV28; CDR3 protein: CASRRGGPSISYEQYF; CDR3 DNA: TGTGCCAGCAGGAGGGGGGGGCCCTCTATTTCCTACGAGCAGTACTTC
J gene: TRBJ1-5; clone size: NA; D gene: NA; V gene: TRBV5-1; CDR3 protein: CASSLAGGNQPQHF; CDR3 DNA: TGCGCCAGCAGCTTGGCCGGAGGCAATCAGCCCCAGCATTTT
J gene: TRBJ2-3; clone size: NA; D gene: TRBD2; V gene: TRBV2; CDR3 protein: CASSEFETSSTDTQYF; CDR3 DNA: TGTGCCAGCAGTGAATTTGAGACTAGCAGTACAGATACGCAGTATTTT
J gene: TRBJ2-1; clone size: NA; D gene: NA; V gene: TRBV19; CDR3 protein: CASRLTGGGNEQFF; CDR3 DNA: TGTGCCAGTAGATTGACAGGAGGAGGAAATGAGCAGTTCTTC
J gene: TRBJ2-7; clone size: NA; D gene: NA; V gene: TRBV10-1; CDR3 protein: CASSMSLYYEQYF; CDR3 DNA: TGCGCCAGCAGTATGAGTCTATATTACGAGCAGTACTTC
J gene: TRBJ2-1; clone size: NA; D gene: TRBD2; V gene: TRBV14; CDR3 protein: CASSQGLLLAGAYPFF; CDR3 DNA: TGTGCCAGCAGCCAAGGACTCCTTCTAGCGGGAGCCTATCCGTTCTTC
J gene: TRBJ2-4; clone size: NA; D gene: NA; V gene: TRBV5-1; CDR3 protein: CASSLGGTAAGENIQYF; CDR3 DNA: TGCGCCAGCAGCTTGGGCGGGACAGCCGCTGGGGAAAACATTCAGTACTTC
J gene: TRBJ1-2; clone size: NA; D gene: NA; V gene: TRBV7-6; CDR3 protein: CASSPQRGTDLYGYTF; CDR3 DNA: TGTGCCAGCAGCCCCCAGAGGGGGACGGATCTCTATGGCTACACCTTC
J gene: TRBJ1-2; clone size: once; D gene: NA; V gene: TRBV30; CDR3 protein: CAWNVPAGGGYTF; CDR3 DNA: TGTGCCTGGAATGTACCCGCCGGCGGTGGCTACACCTTC
J gene: TRBJ1-1; clone size: NA; D gene: NA; V gene: TRBV5-1; CDR3 protein: CASTGNTEAFF; CDR3 DNA: TGCGCCAGCACAGGGAACACTGAAGCTTTCTTT
J gene: TRBJ1-1; clone size: NA; D gene: NA; V gene: TRBV29-1; CDR3 protein: CSARGSGRDTEAFF; CDR3 DNA: TGCAGCGCCAGAGGGAGTGGTCGGGACACTGAAGCTTTCTTT
J gene: TRBJ1-1; clone size: NA; D gene: TRBD1; V gene: TRBV19; CDR3 protein: CASSLQGARTEAFF; CDR3 DNA: TGTGCCAGTTCCCTACAGGGGGCGCGAACTGAAGCTTTCTTT
J gene: TRBJ2-1; clone size: NA; D gene: TRBD2; V gene: TRBV7-9; CDR3 protein: CASSLGAGGDEQFF; CDR3 DNA: TGTGCCAGCAGCTTAGGGGCCGGGGGGGACGAGCAGTTCTTC
J gene: TRBJ2-7; clone size: few; D gene: NA; V gene: TRBV28; CDR3 protein: CASRGYLQRFLGLYEQYF; CDR3 DNA: TGTGCCAGCAGAGGGTACCTACAGCGGTTCCTCGGTCTCTACGAGCAGTACTTC
J gene: TRBJ2-7; clone size: NA; D gene: TRBD2; V gene: TRBV5-4; CDR3 protein: CASQRSGTNVPEQYF; CDR3 DNA: TGTGCCAGCCAACGGTCCGGGACTAACGTTCCCGAGCAGTACTTC
J gene: TRBJ2-3; clone size: NA; D gene: TRBD2; V gene: TRBV29-1; CDR3 protein: CSVALAGVADTQYF; CDR3 DNA: TGCAGCGTTGCACTAGCGGGGGTTGCGGATACGCAGTATTTT
J gene: TRBJ2-2; clone size: NA; D gene: TRBD2; V gene: TRBV10-3; CDR3 protein: CAISDEGRGGTGELFF; CDR3 DNA: TGTGCCATCAGTGACGAGGGGAGGGGAGGTACCGGGGAGCTGTTTTTT
J gene: TRBJ1-6; clone size: once; D gene: NA; V gene: TRBV21-1; CDR3 protein: CASSKDPTGRSYNSPLHF; CDR3 DNA: TGTGCCAGCAGCAAAGATCCGACAGGTAGGTCCTATAATTCACCCCTCCACTTT
J gene: TRBJ1-1; clone size: NA; D gene: NA; V gene: TRBV10-3; CDR3 protein: CAISEDLTNTEAFF; CDR3 DNA: TGTGCCATCAGTGAGGACCTGACAAACACTGAAGCTTTCTTT
J gene: TRBJ2-7; clone size: NA; D gene: NA; V gene: TRBV2; CDR3 protein: CASSRQGLYEQYF; CDR3 DNA: TGTGCCAGCAGCCGACAGGGACTCTACGAGCAGTACTTC
J gene: TRBJ2-3; clone size: NA; D gene: TRBD2; V gene: TRBV7-2; CDR3 protein: CASKRGAARTDTQYF; CDR3 DNA: TGTGCCAGCAAGCGGGGGGCGGCCCGCACAGATACGCAGTATTTT
J gene: TRBJ1-1; clone size: few; D gene: NA; V gene: TRBV28; CDR3 protein: CASSLEGTVNTEAFF; CDR3 DNA: TGTGCCAGCAGTTTGGAGGGCACCGTGAACACTGAAGCTTTCTTT
J gene: TRBJ1-3; clone size: NA; D gene: TRBD1; V gene: TRBV13; CDR3 protein: CASSFTQGASENTIYF; CDR3 DNA: TGTGCCAGCAGCTTTACCCAGGGGGCGAGTGAAAACACCATATATTTT
J gene: TRBJ2-7; clone size: NA; D gene: NA; V gene: TRBV5-6; CDR3 protein: CASSLWGGLEQYF; CDR3 DNA: TGTGCCAGCAGCCTGTGGGGGGGGCTGGAGCAGTACTTC
J gene: TRBJ1-3; clone size: NA; D gene: NA; V gene: TRBV27; CDR3 protein: CASSPMSGNTIYF; CDR3 DNA: TGTGCCAGCAGTCCTATGTCTGGAAACACCATATATTTT
J gene: TRBJ2-7; clone size: NA; D gene: TRBD1; V gene: TRBV7-2; CDR3 protein: CASSSSRGEAGTGSYEQYF; CDR3 DNA: TGTGCCAGCAGCTCCTCCAGGGGTGAGGCGGGGACAGGGAGTTACGAGCAGTACTTC
J gene: TRBJ2-7; clone size: NA; D gene: NA; V gene: TRBV28; CDR3 protein: CASSLRGEQYF; CDR3 DNA: TGTGCCAGCAGTTTACGGGGGGAGCAGTACTTC
J gene: TRBJ2-3; clone size: NA; D gene: TRBD1; V gene: TRBV6-6; CDR3 protein: CASRTGQGTDTQYF; CDR3 DNA: TGTGCCAGCAGGACCGGACAGGGGACAGATACGCAGTATTTT
J gene: TRBJ2-2; clone size: NA; D gene: TRBD1; V gene: TRBV7-8; CDR3 protein: CASSFRQGNTGELFF; CDR3 DNA: TGTGCCAGCAGCTTCCGACAGGGCAACACCGGGGAGCTGTTTTTT
J gene: TRBJ1-2; clone size: NA; D gene: NA; V gene: TRBV28; CDR3 protein: CAVGGPNYGYTF; CDR3 DNA: TGTGCCGTCGGAGGGCCTAACTATGGCTACACCTTC
J gene: TRBJ2-2; clone size: NA; D gene: NA; V gene: TRBV7-8; CDR3 protein: CASSLVIAANTGELFF; CDR3 DNA: TGTGCCAGCAGCTTAGTTATAGCGGCTAACACCGGGGAGCTGTTTTTT
J gene: TRBJ1-3; clone size: NA; D gene: TRBD1; V gene: TRBV4-2; CDR3 protein: CASSHARDRADTIYF; CDR3 DNA: TGTGCCAGCAGCCACGCCCGGGACAGGGCAGACACCATATATTTT
J gene: TRBJ1-6; clone size: once; D gene: TRBD1; V gene: TRBV18; CDR3 protein: CASSPGGTRDRNSPLHF; CDR3 DNA: TGTGCCAGCTCACCAGGGGGTACCCGGGACAGGAATTCACCCCTCCACTTT
J gene: TRBJ1-1; clone size: NA; D gene: TRBD1; V gene: TRBV19; CDR3 protein: CASSIIQGAGEAFF; CDR3 DNA: TGTGCCAGTAGTATAATACAGGGGGCGGGTGAAGCTTTCTTT
J gene: TRBJ2-3; clone size: NA; D gene: TRBD1; V gene: TRBV23-1; CDR3 protein: CASSHGDRGTASTDTQYF; CDR3 DNA: TGCGCCAGCAGTCATGGTGATAGGGGGACAGCTAGCACAGATACGCAGTATTTT